This T cell receptor (beta chain) originates from a study of blood T cell repertoires in COVID-19. TCRdb keeps only in-frame clones here, not all; method: immunoSEQ multiplex PCR. There are 310,000 or so clones in the sample; over 80% occur only once, and more than 8.5% lies in the top ten. There are a few counts of this clone. The germline V and J ends were trimmed by 3 bases and 4 bases, with 21 bases remaining between them. The CDR3 contains 16 residues. CDR1 and CDR2 (germline): SQVTM, ANQGSEA. V and J are TRBV29-1 and TRBJ1-2, with D maybe TRBD1 (6 bases). The TCR was taken from a woman aged 18-29 years who had recovered from COVID-19. Sequencing was performed on PBMCs or T cells enriched from blood (not recorded which). CDR3 in DNA: TGCAGCGTTGATCAGGCAGGGGATTGGGTTTCCTATGGCTACACCTTC. Translated, it gives CSVDQAGDWVSYGYTF.